Listed below are T cell receptor beta chains from one sample, sequenced in a study of multiple sclerosis patients with progressive multifocal leukoencephalopathy. The assay was immunoSEQ multiplex PCR, and TCRdb's table has in-frame clones only and misses some. Found here are 30,000 or so clones, around 90% of them singletons; the top ten hold approximately 1.3%. The sample was PBMCs, taken from a patient treated with natalizumab. These receptors all come from a human donor with multiple sclerosis. CDR3s include the opening cysteine and the closing phenylalanine or tryptophan. The D gene is left open where the match is weak. Only some rows state a clone size, as once, few, many or a class for expanded clones.

j_gene	v_gene	abundance	d_gene	CDR3nt	CDR3aa
TRBJ1-1	TRBV11-2	.	TRBD1	TGTGCCAGCAGCCTTTCACAGGGGGGTTGGACTGAAGCTTTCTTT	CASSLSQGGWTEAFF
TRBJ1-1	TRBV27	once	.	TGTGCCAGCAGTTTAGGAGTCCCTGAAGCTTTCTTT	CASSLGVPEAFF
TRBJ2-5	TRBV11-2	.	.	TGTGCCAGCAGCTTAGATGCGGCTCGGGCGGAGACCCAGTACTTC	CASSLDAARAETQYF
TRBJ2-3	TRBV30	.	.	TGTGCCTGGAGTGTTCTCAGGGCAGATACGCAGTATTTT	CAWSVLRADTQYF
TRBJ1-2	TRBV6-1	.	.	TGTGCCAGCAGTGCTCAGATCCGGGGGACTAACTATGGCTACACCTTC	CASSAQIRGTNYGYTF
TRBJ2-2	TRBV29-1	.	.	TGCAGCGTTCTACCGCCAGCAGGGGGGAACGGGGAGCTGTTTTTT	CSVLPPAGGNGELFF
TRBJ1-1	TRBV19	.	.	TGTGCCAGTAGTATGTCAGGGAACACTGAAGCTTTCTTT	CASSMSGNTEAFF
TRBJ2-2	TRBV6-7	.	TRBD1	TGTGCCAGCAGTCCTCGGGACAGGGAGGCTAACACCGGGGAGCTGTTTTTT	CASSPRDREANTGELFF
TRBJ2-1	TRBV7-2	.	TRBD1	TGTGCCAGCAGCTTAGAACAGGGGGGCAATGAGCAGTTCTTC	CASSLEQGGNEQFF
TRBJ1-5	TRBV19	.	TRBD1	TGTGCCAGTAGTATGGCTCGGGACAGGGGATTAAATCAGCCCCAGCATTTT	CASSMARDRGLNQPQHF
TRBJ1-2	TRBV6-1	.	.	TGTGCCAGCAGTGAAGCCCAGGGGACTAACTATGGCTACACCTTC	CASSEAQGTNYGYTF
TRBJ1-2	TRBV28	.	.	TGTGCCAGCAGTTCACGTCCCCCCGGACATAACTATGGCTACACCTTC	CASSSRPPGHNYGYTF
TRBJ2-1	TRBV11-2	once	TRBD1	TGTGCCAGCAGCTTAAGCCCCCGGGACAGGGCAACTACGTTCTTC	CASSLSPRDRATTFF
TRBJ1-1	TRBV5-1	.	.	TGCGCCAGCAGCTTCTTGGGGACTGAAGCTTTCTTT	CASSFLGTEAFF
TRBJ1-2	TRBV18	.	.	TGTGCCAGCTCACCCACTGAGGGGGGAGCTAACTATGGCTACACCTTC	CASSPTEGGANYGYTF
TRBJ2-1	TRBV18	.	.	TGTGCCAGCTCCTGGGCTACTGAGCAGTTCTTC	CASSWATEQFF
TRBJ1-2	TRBV27	.	.	TGTGCCAGCAGTTCGGACAGTGACTATGGCTACACCTTC	CASSSDSDYGYTF
TRBJ2-1	TRBV6-6	.	.	TGTGCCAGCTTCCATAACGGGGATGAGCAGTTCTTC	CASFHNGDEQFF
TRBJ1-5	TRBV10-3	.	TRBD1	TGTGCCATCAGTTCCGGGACAGGGAGATACGGGAGCAATCAGCCCCAGCATTTT	CAISSGTGRYGSNQPQHF
TRBJ2-7	TRBV5-1	once	TRBD1	TGCGCCAGCAGCTTGGCCGGAGGGACAGGGATCTACGAGCAGTACTTC	CASSLAGGTGIYEQYF
TRBJ2-1	TRBV27	.	.	TGTGCCAGCAGTTTATCGGCGGGGAGCTCCTACAATGAGCAGTTCTTC	CASSLSAGSSYNEQFF
TRBJ1-3	TRBV9	.	TRBD1	TGTGCCAGCAGCGCAATGACAGGGGGGAAAAACACCATATATTTT	CASSAMTGGKNTIYF
TRBJ1-5	TRBV27	.	.	TGTGCCAGCGCGGGGGGAGTCAATCAGCCCCAGCATTTT	CASAGGVNQPQHF
TRBJ1-6	TRBV27	.	.	TGTGCCAGCAGTTTGTGGGCGGGGGATTCACCCCTCCACTTT	CASSLWAGDSPLHF
TRBJ2-5	TRBV11-2	.	.	TGTGCCAGCAGCTCCCAAGAGACCCAGTACTTC	CASSSQETQYF